The present T cell receptor beta chain was sequenced within a study of blood T cell repertoires in COVID-19. Study overall: Cohort 3 donors counted as recovered after two negative PCRs, clearance, or resolved symptoms.

The protocol was immunoSEQ multiplex PCR, while the TCRdb copy is restricted to in-frame clones and leaves out a portion. Of 350,000 to 400,000 clones in the sample, around 87% were seen once. The CDR3 runs to 15 residues. Looked up from germline, CDR1 is MNHEY and CDR2 is SVGAGI. V shed 5 bases and J 7 bases; nucleotides not matched to a gene: 11. The receptor comes from a man aged 40-50 years in a cohort exposed to, infected with or recovered from COVID-19 (not recorded which). Sequenced: PBMCs or T cells enriched from blood (not recorded which). This chain joins TRBV6-5 and TRBJ1-2; 9 positions agree with TRBD1. In DNA, the CDR3 is TGTGCCAGCAGTATCTACGGACAGGGGACCTTTGGCTACACCTTC. Its translation is CASSIYGQGTFGYTF.